This TCR beta chain is drawn from a study of regulatory and conventional T cells in RAG deficiency. Conventional CD4+ T cells were sorted from blood as CD25-low CD127-high cells. In germline, CDR1 is SGHRS, CDR2 YFSETQ. CDR3 size: 14 residues. V dropped 4 bases and J dropped 1 base, with 11 bases sitting between them. Libraries were prepared by immunoSEQ multiplex PCR; TCRdb keeps only in-frame clonotypes and omits some of them. The table has about 50,000 clones, 70% to 90% seen once. These data were likewise used in another study, on regulatory T cells. From that paper: The primer mix had 52 TRBV and 13 TRBJ primers.

The sequenced sample consisted of CD4+ effector T cells sorted from blood. V usage is TRBV5-1 and J usage is TRBJ2-5; the D is unclear. This receptor was identified in a human donor in good health. This chain's CDR3 is CASSPTNSQETQYF. The CDR3 DNA sequence: TGCGCCAGCAGCCCTACTAATTCCCAAGAGACCCAGTACTTC.